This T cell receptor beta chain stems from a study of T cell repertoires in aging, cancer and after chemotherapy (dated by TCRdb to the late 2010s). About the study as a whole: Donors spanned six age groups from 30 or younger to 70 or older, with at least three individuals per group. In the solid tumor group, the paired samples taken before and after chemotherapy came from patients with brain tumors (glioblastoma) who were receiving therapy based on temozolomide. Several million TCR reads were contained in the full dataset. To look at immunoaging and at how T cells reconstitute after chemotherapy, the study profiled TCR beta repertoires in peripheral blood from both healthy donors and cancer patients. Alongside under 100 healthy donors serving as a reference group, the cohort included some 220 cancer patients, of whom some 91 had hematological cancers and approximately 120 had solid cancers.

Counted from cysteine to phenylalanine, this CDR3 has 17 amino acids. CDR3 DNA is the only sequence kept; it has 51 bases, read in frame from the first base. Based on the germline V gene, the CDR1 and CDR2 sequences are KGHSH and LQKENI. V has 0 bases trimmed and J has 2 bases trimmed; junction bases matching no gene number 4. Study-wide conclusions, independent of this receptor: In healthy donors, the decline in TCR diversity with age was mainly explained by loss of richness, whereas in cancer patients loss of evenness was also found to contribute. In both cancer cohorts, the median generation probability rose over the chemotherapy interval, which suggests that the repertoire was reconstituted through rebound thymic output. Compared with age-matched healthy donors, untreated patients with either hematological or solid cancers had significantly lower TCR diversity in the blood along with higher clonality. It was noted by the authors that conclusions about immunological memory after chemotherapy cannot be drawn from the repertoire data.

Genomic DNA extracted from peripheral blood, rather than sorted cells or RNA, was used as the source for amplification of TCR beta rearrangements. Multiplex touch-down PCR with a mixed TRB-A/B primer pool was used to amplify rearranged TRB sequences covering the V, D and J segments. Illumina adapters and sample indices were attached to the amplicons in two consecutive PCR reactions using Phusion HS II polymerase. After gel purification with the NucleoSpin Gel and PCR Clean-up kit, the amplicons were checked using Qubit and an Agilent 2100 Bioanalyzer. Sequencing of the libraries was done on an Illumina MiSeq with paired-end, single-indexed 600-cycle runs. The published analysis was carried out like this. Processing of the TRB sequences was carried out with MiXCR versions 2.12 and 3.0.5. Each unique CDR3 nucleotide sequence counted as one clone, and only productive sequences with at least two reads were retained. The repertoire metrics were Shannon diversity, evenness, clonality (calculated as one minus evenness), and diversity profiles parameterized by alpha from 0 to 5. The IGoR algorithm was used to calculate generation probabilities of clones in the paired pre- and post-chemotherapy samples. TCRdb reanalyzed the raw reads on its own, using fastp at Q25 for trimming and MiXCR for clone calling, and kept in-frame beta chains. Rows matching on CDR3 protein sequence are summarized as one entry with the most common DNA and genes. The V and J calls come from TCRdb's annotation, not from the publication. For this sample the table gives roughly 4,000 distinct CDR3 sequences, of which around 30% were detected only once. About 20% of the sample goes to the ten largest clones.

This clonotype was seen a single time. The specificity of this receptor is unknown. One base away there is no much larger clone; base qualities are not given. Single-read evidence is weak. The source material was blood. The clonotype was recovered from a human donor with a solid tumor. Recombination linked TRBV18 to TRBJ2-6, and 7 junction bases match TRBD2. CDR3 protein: CASSPPTGGAGANVLTF. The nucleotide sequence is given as TGTGCCAGCTCACCACCGACTGGGGGGGCTGGGGCCAACGTCCTGACTTTC.